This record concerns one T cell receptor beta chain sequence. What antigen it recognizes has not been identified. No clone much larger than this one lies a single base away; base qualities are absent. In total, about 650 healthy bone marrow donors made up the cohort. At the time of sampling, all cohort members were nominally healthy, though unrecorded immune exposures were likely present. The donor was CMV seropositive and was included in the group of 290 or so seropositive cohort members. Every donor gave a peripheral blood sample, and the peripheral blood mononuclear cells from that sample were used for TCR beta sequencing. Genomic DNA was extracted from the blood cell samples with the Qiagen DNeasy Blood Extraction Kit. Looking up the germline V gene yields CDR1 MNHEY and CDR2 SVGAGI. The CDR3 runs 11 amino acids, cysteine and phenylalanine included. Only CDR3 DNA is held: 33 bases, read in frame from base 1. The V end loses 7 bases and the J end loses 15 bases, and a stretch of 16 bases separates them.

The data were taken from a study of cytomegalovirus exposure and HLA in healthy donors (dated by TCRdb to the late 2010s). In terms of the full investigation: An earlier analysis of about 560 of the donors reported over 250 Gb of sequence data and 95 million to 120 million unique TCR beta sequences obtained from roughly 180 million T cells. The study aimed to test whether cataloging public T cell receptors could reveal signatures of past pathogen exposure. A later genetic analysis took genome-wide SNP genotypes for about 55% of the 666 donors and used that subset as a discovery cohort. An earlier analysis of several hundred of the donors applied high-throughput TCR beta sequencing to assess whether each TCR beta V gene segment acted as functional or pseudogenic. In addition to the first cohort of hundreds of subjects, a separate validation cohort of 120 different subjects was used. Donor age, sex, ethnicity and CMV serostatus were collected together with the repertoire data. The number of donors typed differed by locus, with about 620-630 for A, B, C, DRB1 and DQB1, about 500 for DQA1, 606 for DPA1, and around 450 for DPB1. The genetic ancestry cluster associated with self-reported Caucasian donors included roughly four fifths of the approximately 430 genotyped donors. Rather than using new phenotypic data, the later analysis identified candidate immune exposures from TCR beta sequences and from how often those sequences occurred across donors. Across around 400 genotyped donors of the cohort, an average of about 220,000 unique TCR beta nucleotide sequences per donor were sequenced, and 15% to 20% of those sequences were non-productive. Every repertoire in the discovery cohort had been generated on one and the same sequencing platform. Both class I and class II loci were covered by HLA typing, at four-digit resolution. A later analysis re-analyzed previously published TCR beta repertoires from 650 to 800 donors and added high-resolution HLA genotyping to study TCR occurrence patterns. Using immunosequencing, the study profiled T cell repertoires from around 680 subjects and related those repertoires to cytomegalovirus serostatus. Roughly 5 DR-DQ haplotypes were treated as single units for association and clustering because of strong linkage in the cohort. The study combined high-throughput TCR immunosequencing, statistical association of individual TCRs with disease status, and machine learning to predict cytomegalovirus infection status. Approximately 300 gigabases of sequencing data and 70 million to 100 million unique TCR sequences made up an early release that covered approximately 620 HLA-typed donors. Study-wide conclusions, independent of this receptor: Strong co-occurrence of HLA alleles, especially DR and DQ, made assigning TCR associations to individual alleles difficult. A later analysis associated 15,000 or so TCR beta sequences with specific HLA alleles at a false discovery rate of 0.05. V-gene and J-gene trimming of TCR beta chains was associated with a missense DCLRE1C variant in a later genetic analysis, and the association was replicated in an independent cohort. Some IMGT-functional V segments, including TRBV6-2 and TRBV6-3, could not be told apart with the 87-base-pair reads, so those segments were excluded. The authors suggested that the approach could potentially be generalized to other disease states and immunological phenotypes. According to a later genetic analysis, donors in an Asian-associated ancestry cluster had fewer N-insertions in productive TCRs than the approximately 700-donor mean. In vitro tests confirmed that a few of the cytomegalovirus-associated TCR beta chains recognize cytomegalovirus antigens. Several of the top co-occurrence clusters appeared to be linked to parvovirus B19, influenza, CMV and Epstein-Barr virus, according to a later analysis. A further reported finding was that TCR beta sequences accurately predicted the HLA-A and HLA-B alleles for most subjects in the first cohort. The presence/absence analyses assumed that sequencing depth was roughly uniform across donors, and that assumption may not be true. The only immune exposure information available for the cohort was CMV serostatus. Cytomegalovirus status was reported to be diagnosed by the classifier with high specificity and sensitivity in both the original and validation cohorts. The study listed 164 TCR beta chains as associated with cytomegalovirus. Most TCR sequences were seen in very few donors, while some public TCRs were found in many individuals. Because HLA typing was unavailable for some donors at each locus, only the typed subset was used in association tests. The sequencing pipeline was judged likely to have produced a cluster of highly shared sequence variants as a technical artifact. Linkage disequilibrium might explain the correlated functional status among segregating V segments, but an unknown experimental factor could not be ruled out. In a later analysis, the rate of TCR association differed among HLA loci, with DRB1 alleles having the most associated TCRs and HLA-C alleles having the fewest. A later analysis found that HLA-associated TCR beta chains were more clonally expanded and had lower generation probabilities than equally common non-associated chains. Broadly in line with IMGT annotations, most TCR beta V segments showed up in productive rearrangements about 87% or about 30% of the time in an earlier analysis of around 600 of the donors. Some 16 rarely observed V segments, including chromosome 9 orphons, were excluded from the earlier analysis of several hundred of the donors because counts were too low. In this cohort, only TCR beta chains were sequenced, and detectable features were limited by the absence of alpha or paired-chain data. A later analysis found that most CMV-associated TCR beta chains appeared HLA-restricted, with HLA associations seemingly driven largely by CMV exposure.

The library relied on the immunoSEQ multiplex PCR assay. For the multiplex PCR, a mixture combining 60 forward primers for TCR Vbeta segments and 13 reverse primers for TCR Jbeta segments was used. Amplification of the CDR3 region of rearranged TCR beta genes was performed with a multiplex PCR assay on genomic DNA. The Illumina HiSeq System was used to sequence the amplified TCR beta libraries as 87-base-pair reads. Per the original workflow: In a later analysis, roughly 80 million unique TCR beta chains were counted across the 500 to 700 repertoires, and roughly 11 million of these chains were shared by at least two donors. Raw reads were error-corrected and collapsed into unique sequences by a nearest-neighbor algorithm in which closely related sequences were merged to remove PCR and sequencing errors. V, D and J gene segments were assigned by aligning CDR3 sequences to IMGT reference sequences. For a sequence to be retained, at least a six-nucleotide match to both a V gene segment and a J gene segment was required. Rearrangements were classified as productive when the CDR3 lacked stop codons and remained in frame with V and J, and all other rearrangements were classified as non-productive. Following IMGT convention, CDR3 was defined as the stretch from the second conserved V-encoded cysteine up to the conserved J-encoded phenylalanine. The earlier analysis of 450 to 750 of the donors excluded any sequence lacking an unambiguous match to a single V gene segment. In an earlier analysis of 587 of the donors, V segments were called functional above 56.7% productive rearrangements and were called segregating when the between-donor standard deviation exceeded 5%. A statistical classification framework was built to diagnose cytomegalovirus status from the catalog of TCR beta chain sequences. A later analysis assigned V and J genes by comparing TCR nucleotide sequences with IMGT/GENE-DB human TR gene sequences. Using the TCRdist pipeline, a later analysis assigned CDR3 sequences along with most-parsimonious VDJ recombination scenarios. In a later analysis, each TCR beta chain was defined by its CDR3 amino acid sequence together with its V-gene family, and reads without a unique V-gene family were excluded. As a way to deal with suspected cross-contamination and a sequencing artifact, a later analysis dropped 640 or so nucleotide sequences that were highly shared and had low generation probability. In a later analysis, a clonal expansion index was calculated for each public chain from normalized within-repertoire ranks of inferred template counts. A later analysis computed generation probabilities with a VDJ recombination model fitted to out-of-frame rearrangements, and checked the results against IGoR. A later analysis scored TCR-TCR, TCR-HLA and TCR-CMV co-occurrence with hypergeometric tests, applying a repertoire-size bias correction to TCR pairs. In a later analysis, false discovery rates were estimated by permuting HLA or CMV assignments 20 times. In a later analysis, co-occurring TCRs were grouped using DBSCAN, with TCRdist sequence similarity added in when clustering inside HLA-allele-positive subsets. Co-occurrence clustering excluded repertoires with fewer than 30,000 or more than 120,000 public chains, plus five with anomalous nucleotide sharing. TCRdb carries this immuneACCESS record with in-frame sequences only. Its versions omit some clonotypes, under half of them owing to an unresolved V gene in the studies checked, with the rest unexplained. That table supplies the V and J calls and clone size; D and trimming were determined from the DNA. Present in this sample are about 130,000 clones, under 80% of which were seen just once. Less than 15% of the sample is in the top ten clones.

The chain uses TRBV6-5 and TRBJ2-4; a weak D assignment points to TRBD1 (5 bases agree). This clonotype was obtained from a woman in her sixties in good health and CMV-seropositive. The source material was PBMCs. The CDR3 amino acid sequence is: CASTFQGFRYF. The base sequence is TGTGCCAGCACCTTCCAGGGATTTCGGTACTTC.